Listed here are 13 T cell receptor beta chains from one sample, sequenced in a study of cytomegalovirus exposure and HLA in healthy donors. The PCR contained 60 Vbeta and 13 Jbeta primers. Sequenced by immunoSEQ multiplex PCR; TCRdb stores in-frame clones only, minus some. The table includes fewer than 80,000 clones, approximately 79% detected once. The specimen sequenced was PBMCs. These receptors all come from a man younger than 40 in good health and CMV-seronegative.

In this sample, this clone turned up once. The CDR3 protein is CASSAPTGNYEQYF. The CDR3 nucleotides read TGTGCCAGCAGTGCACCTACAGGGAACTACGAGCAGTACTTC. J is TRBJ2-7 and V is TRBV6-1, with D maybe TRBD1 (6 bases). The CDR3 totals 14 residues. V lost 4 bases and J lost 3, with 13 bases in between. The germline gives CDR1 MNHNS, CDR2 SASEGT.

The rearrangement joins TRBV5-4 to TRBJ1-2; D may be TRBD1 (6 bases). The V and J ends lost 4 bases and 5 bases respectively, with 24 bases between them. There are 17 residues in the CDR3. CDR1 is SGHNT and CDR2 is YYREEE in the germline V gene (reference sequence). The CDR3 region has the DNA TGTGCCAGCAGCGAACCCCCGGGACAAGTATTTACTTATGGCTACACCTTC. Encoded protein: CASSEPPGQVFTYGYTF. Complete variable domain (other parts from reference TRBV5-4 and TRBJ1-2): ETGVTQSPTHLIKTRGQQVTLRCSSQSGHNTVSWYQQALGQGPQFIFQYYREEENGRGNFPPRFSGLQFPNYSSELNVNALELDDSALYLCASSEPPGQVFTYGYTFGSGTRLTVV.

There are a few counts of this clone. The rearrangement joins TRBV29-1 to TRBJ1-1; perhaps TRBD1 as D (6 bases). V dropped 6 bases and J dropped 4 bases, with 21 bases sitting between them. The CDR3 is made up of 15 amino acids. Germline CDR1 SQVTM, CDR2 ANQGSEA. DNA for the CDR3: TGCAGCGTGTCCACGCGCGGGGGGCTGGGCACTGAAGCTTTCTTT. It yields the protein CSVSTRGGLGTEAFF.

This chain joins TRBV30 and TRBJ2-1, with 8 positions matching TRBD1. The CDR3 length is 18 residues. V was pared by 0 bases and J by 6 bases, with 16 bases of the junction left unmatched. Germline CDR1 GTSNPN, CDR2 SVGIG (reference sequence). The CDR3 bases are TGTGCCTGGAGTGTAAGGGGCCGTGGACAGGGAGTACTCAATGAGCAGTTCTTC. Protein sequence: CAWSVRGRGQGVLNEQFF.

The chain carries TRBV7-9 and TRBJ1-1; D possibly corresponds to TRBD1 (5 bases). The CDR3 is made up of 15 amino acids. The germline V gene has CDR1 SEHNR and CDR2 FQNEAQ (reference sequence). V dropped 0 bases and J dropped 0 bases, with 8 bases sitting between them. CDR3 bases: TGTGCCAGCAGCTTAGCAGGGGCTATGAACACTGAAGCTTTCTTT. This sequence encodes CASSLAGAMNTEAFF.

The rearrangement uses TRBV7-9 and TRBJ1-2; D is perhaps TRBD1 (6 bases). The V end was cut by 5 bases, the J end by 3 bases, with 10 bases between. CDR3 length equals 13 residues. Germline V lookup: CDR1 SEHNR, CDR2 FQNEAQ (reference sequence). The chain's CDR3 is CASSPEGDYGYTF. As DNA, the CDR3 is TGTGCCAGCAGCCCCGAGGGGGACTATGGCTACACCTTC.

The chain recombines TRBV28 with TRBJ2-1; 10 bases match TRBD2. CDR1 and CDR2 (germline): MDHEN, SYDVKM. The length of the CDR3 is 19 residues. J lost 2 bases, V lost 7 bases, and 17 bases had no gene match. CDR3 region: CASISGGLAGARTYNEQFF. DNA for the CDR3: TGTGCCAGCATCTCGGGGGGGCTAGCGGGAGCCCGAACCTACAATGAGCAGTTCTTC. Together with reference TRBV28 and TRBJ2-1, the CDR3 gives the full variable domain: DVKVTQSSRYLVKRTGEKVFLECVQDMDHENMFWYRQDPGLGLRLIYFSYDVKMKEKGDIPEGYSVSREKKERFSLILESASTNQTSMYLCASISGGLAGARTYNEQFFGPGTRLTVL.

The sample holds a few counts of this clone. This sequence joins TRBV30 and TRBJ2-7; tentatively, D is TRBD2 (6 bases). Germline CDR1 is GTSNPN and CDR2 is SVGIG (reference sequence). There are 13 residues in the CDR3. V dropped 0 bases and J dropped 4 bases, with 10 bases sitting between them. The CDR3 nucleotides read TGTGCCTGGAGTGTGGGGACTGGGTACGAGCAGTACTTC. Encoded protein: CAWSVGTGYEQYF. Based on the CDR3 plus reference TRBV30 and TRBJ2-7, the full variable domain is SQTIHQWPATLVQPVGSPLSLECTVEGTSNPNLYWYRQAAGRGLQLLFYSVGIGQISSEVPQNLSASRPQDRQFILSSKKLLLSDSGFYLCAWSVGTGYEQYFGPGTRLTVT.

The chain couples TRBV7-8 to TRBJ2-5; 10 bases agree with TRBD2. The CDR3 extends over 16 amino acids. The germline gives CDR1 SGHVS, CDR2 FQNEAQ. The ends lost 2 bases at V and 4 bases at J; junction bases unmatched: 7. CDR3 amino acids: CASSLKLAGVVETQYF. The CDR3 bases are TGTGCCAGCAGCTTAAAGCTAGCGGGGGTGGTAGAGACCCAGTACTTC.

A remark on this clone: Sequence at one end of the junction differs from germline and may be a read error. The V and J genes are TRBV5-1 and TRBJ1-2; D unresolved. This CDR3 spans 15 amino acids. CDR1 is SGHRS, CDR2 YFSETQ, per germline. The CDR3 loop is CASSLAAVASEGYPF. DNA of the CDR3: TGCGCCAGCAGCTTAGCGGCCGTTGCGTCTGAAGGCTACCCCTTC.

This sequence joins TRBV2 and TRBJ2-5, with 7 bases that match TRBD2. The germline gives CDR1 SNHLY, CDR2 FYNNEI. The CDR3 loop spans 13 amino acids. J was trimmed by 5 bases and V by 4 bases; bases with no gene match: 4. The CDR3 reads CASSGQGGETQYF. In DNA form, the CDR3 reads TGTGCCAGCAGTGGGCAGGGAGGGGAGACCCAGTACTTC. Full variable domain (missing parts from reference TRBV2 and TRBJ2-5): EPEVTQTPSHQVTQMGQEVILRCVPISNHLYFYWYRQILGQKVEFLVSFYNNEISEKSEIFDDQFSVERPDGSNFTLKIRSTKLEDSAMYFCASSGQGGETQYFGPGTRLLVL.

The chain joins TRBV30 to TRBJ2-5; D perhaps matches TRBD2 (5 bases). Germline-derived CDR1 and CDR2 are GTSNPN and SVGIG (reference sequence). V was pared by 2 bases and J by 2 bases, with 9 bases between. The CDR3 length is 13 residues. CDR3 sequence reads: CAWSRRSQETQYF. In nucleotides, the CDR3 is TGTGCCTGGAGTCGGAGGAGTCAAGAGACCCAGTACTTC.

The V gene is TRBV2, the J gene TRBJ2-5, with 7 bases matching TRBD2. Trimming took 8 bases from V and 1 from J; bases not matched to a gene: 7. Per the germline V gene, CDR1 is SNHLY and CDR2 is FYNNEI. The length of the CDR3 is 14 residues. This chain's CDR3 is CASGGRGGQETQYF. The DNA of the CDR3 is TGTGCCAGCGGAGGGAGGGGCGGCCAAGAGACCCAGTACTTC.